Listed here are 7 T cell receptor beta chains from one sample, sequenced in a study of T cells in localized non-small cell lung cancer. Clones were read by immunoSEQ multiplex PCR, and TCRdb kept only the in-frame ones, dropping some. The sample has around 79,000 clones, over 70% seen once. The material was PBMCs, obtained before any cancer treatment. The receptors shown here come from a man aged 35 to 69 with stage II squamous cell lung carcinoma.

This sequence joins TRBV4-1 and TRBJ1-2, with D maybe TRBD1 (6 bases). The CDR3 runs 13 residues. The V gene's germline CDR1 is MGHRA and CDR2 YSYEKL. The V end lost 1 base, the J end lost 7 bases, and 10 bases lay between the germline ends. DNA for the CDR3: TGCGCCAGCAGCCAAGTCTCAGGGGTTGGCTACACCTTC. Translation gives CASSQVSGVGYTF.

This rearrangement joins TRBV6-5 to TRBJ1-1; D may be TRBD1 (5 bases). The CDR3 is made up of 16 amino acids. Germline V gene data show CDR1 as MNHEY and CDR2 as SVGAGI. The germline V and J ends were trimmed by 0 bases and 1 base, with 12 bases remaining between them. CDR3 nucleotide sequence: TGTGCCAGCAGTTACTCCCGTCGGGGCTCGAACACTGAAGCTTTCTTT. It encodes CASSYSRRGSNTEAFF.

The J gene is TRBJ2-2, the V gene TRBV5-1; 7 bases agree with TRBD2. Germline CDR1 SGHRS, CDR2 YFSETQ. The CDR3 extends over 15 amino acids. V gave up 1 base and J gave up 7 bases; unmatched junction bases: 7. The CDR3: CASSLTAGEDGELFF. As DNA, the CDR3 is TGCGCCAGCAGCTTGACGGCGGGAGAAGACGGGGAGCTGTTTTTT. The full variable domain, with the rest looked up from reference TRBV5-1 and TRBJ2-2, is KAGVTQTPRYLIKTRGQQVTLSCSPISGHRSVSWYQQTPGQGLQFLFEYFSETQRNKGNFPGRFSGRQFSNSRSEMNVSTLELGDSALYLCASSLTAGEDGELFFGEGSRLTVL.

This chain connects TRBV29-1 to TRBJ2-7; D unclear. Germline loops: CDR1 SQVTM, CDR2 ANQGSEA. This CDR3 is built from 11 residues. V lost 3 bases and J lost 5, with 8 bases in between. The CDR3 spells CSVDSGHEQYF. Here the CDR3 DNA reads TGCAGCGTTGATTCCGGCCACGAGCAGTACTTC.

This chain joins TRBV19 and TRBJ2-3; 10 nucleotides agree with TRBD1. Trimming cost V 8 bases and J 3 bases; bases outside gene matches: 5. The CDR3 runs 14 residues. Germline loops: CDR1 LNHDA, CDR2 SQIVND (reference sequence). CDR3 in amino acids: CASWDRGMTDTQYF. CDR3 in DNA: TGTGCCAGTTGGGACAGGGGAATGACAGATACGCAGTATTTT.

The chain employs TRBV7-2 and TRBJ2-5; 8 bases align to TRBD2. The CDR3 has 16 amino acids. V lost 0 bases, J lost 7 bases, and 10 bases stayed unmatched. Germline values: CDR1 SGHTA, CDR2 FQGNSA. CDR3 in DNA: TGTGCCAGCAGCTTAGCCCCCTGGCGGGGGGAGGGGACCCAGTACTTC. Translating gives CASSLAPWRGEGTQYF.

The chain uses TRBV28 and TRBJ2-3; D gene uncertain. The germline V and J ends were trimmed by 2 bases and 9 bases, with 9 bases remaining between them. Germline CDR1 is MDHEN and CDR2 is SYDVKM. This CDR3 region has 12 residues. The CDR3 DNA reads TGTGCCAGCAGTTTAGTGGCTTCAACGCAGTATTTT. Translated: CASSLVASTQYF.